The entry below describes one T cell receptor (beta chain). Its cognate antigen has yet to be identified. This may stem from a read error, because a much larger clone lies one nucleotide away. The data were obtained in a study of patients with pleural tuberculosis (dated by TCRdb to the mid-2010s). Inclusive of the bounding cysteine and phenylalanine, the CDR3 is 14 residues long. Only CDR3 DNA remains: 42 bases, in frame from the first base. V is shortened by 1 base, J by 7 bases, and the region joining them spans 13 bases. Via the germline V gene (reference sequence), CDR1 is LGHDT and CDR2 YNNKEL. Reads for this sample came from an Illumina Genome Analyzer IIx. Using fastp at Q25 and MiXCR, TCRdb reprocessed the public reads and kept productive beta chains. Each CDR3 protein appears once, grouped with its most common genes and DNA. Counted in this sample were around 30,000 distinct CDR3 sequences; 15% to 20% of them appeared once. In total, the top ten clones hold 3.5% of the sample.

This receptor was identified in a human donor with pleural tuberculosis. This chain joins TRBV3-1 to TRBJ1-1; the D gene assignment is ambiguous. Specimen: peripheral blood. This receptor carries the CDR3 CASSQGWADIEAFF. At the DNA level, the sequence is TGTGCCAGCAGCCAAGGGTGGGCAGACATTGAAGCTTTCTTT.